This T cell receptor beta chain is drawn from a study of blood T cell repertoires in COVID-19. Whole-study context: In each case, the material was cDNA or gDNA derived from T cells, B-cell-depleted T cells, or PBMCs.

This clone was counted only a few times. Germline CDR1 and CDR2: SGHNT and YENEEA. This CDR3 has 14 residues. With 3 bases clipped from V and 3 bases from J, the junction kept 3 bases outside the gene matches. Authors' analysis steps: Nucleated cell number was recorded as an estimate derived from reference gene primer amplification. The table came from immunoSEQ multiplex PCR; TCRdb's copy has only in-frame clones and leaves some out. The V and J calls and clone size come from that table; D and trimming were worked out from the DNA. The sample contains roughly 190,000 clones, roughly 80% of which appear only once.

The sequenced sample consisted of peripheral blood. The rearrangement uses TRBV11-3 and TRBJ2-5; TRBD2 matches at 8 bases. The TCR sequence derives from a human donor in a cohort sampled during active COVID-19. CDR3: CASSLSGGEETQYF. Here the CDR3 DNA reads TGTGCCAGCAGCTTGAGCGGGGGTGAAGAGACCCAGTACTTC.